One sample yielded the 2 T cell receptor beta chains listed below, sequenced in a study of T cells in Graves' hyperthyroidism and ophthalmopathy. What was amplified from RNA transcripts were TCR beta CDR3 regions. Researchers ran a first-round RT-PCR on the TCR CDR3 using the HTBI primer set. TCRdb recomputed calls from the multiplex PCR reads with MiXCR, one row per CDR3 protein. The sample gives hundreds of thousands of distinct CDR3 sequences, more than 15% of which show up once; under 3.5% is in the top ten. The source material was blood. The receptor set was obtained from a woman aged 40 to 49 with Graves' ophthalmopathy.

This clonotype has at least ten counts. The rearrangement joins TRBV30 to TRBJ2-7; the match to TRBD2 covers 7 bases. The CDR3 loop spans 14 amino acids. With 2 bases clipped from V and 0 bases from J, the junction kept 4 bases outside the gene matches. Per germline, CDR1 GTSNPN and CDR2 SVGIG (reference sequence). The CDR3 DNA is TGTGCCTGGAGTCTAGCGGAGAGCTCCTACGAGCAGTACTTC. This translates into CAWSLAESSYEQYF. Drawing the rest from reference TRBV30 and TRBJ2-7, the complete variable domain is SQTIHQWPATLVQPVGSPLSLECTVEGTSNPNLYWYRQAAGRGLQLLFYSVGIGQISSEVPQNLSASRPQDRQFILSSKKLLLSDSGFYLCAWSLAESSYEQYFGPGTRLTVT.

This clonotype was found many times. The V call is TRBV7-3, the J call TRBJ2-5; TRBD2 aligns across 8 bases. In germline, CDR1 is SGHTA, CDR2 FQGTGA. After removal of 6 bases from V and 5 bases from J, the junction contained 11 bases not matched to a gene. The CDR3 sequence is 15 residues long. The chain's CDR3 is CASSPGIAGPETQYF. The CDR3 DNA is TGTGCCAGCAGTCCCGGGATAGCGGGACCTGAGACCCAGTACTTC.